These 10 T cell receptor beta chains originate from one sample sequenced in a study of T cell responses to AZD1222 COVID-19 vaccine. This table comes from immunoSEQ multiplex PCR, and its TCRdb copy is limited to in-frame clones, with some not included. Here the sample spans some 180,000 clones, over 80% being singletons. The sequences come from peripheral blood, collected 28 days after the second dose of the MenACWY control vaccine. Receptors originate from an adult who received the MenACWY meningococcal vaccine as a control.

The chain has TRBV24-1 and TRBJ2-3; the match to TRBD2 covers 7 bases. CDR1 and CDR2 from the germline V gene are KGHDR and SFDVKD. This CDR3 has 12 residues. Unmatched junction bases numbered 6, after V lost 6 bases and J lost 10 bases. This CDR3 reads CATSRGEGAQYF. CDR3 DNA: TGTGCCACCAGTCGGGGGGAGGGAGCGCAGTATTTT.

V gene TRBV6-6 combines with J gene TRBJ1-1, with D hard to call. With 7 bases removed from V and 3 bases from J, the gap between germline ends came to 6 bases. This CDR3 is 11 amino acids long. CDR1 is MNHNY, CDR2 SVGAGI, per germline (reference sequence). The CDR3 coding sequence is TGTGCCAGCAACAGTTACACTGAAGCTTTCTTT. Protein product: CASNSYTEAFF.

The chain is built from TRBV28 and TRBJ1-3; D not certain. The V end was cut by 8 bases, the J end by 2 bases, with 7 bases between. The CDR3 length is 12 residues. Germline CDR1 reads MDHEN; CDR2 reads SYDVKM. CDR3 DNA: TGTGCCAGCCGCTCTGCTGGAAACACCATATATTTT. This gives the protein CASRSAGNTIYF. The whole variable domain, remainder taken from reference TRBV28 and TRBJ1-3, is DVKVTQSSRYLVKRTGEKVFLECVQDMDHENMFWYRQDPGLGLRLIYFSYDVKMKEKGDIPEGYSVSREKKERFSLILESASTNQTSMYLCASRSAGNTIYFGEGSWLTVV.

The rearrangement joins TRBV4-3 to TRBJ2-5; TRBD2 is a possible D gene (6 bases). V was clipped by 0 bases and J by 5 bases, with 10 bases between them. The length of the CDR3 is 14 residues. Per the germline V gene, CDR1 is LGHNA and CDR2 is YSLEER. The CDR3, as DNA: TGCGCCAGCAGCCAAGATACTCGGGGGGAGACCCAGTACTTC. Translated, it gives CASSQDTRGETQYF.

The chain joins TRBV19 to TRBJ1-2, with 8 positions matching TRBD1. From germline, CDR1 is LNHDA and CDR2 SQIVND (reference sequence). This CDR3 contains 16 residues. The J segment lost 4 bases and the V segment lost 6 bases, leaving 13 bases of the junction unmatched. The CDR3 region is CASSTLPGQAAYGYTF. In nucleotides, the CDR3 is TGTGCCAGTAGCACCCTGCCGGGACAGGCAGCCTATGGCTACACCTTC.

The rearrangement uses TRBV7-8 and TRBJ1-4, with TRBD1 matching 7 bases. The CDR3 covers 17 residues. Germline values: CDR1 SGHVS, CDR2 FQNEAQ. Germline trimming cut 1 base from V and 0 bases from J; bases unmatched to any gene: 5. DNA for the CDR3: TGTGCCAGCAGCTTAGGGGGACAGTCTGCAACTAATGAAAAACTGTTTTTT. Translation gives CASSLGGQSATNEKLFF.

This clone was observed a single time. CDR3 in DNA: TGTGCCACCAGTGACCATCTAGCGGGGGGGCCCGAGACCCAGTACTTC. Encoded protein: CATSDHLAGGPETQYF. This sequence joins TRBV24-1 and TRBJ2-5, with 12 bases identical to TRBD2. The CDR3 sequence is 16 residues long. The germline V gene has CDR1 KGHDR and CDR2 SFDVKD. V lost 4 bases, J lost 5 bases, and 7 bases stayed unmatched.

The sample holds one count of this clone. The V and J genes are TRBV5-1 and TRBJ2-2; D not resolved. CDR3 size: 15 residues. V lost 0 bases, J lost 0 bases, and 6 bases lay in between. Germline V gene sequence: CDR1 SGHRS, CDR2 YFSETQ. This CDR3 is CASSLGTANTGELFF. The DNA for the CDR3 is TGCGCCAGCAGCTTGGGGACGGCGAACACCGGGGAGCTGTTTTTT.

V is TRBV6-4 and J is TRBJ2-1; TRBD2 aligns across 9 bases. The ends lost 1 base at V and 8 bases at J; junction bases unmatched: 6. Per the germline V gene, CDR1 is MRHNA and CDR2 is SNTAGT. This CDR3 is built from 15 residues. The DNA for the CDR3 is TGTGCCAGCAGTGACTTCGCGGGGGGGCTTCATGAGCAGTTCTTC. Amino acids: CASSDFAGGLHEQFF.

The count of this clone is one. The chain links TRBV18 to TRBJ1-2; no clear D. Germline lookup yields CDR1 KGHSH and CDR2 LQKENI. This CDR3 is built from 14 residues. Between the trimmed V and J ends, which lost 6 bases and 4 bases, there was a span of 15 bases. The CDR3, as DNA: TGTGCCAGCTCTTCCGAGGCCGATTCCTATGGCTACACCTTC. It translates to CASSSEADSYGYTF.